Only one count was recorded for the clone carrying this TCR beta chain. The V gene lost 5 bases and the J gene lost 10 bases, with 12 bases spanning the gap. This CDR3 spans 12 amino acids. The sample is drawn from a study of CD8 T cells in Susac syndrome. The RNA input was roughly 0.45 to 1 ug, and it was reverse transcribed with random hexamers. The method of amplification for TCR beta CDR3 was immunoSEQ multiplex PCR, covering 54 Vbeta and 13 Jbeta. TCRdb re-called the immunoSEQ multiplex PCR reads with MiXCR, one entry per CDR3 protein. The table includes 100,000 to 150,000 distinct CDR3 sequences, around 96% detected once.

The receptor was derived from a human donor with Susac syndrome. The chain carries TRBV12-3 or TRBV12-4 and TRBJ2-1, with D possibly TRBD2 on 6 matching bases. Sequenced input: CD8+ T cells from PBMCs. CDR3 region: CASSQLGREQFF. Written as DNA, the CDR3 is TGTGCCAGCAGTCAACTGGGGAGGGAGCAGTTCTTC.